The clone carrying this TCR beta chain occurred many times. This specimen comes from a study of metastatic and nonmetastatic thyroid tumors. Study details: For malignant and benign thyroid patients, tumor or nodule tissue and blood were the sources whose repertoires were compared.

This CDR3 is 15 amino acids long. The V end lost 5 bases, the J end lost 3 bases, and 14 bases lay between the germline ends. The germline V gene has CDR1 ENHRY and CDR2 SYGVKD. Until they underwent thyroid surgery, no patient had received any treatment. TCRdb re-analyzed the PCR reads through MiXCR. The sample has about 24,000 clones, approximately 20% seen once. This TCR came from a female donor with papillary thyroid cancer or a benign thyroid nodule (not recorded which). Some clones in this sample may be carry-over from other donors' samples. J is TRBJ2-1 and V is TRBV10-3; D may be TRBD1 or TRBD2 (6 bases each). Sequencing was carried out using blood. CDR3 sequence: CAISPRGGNYNEQFF. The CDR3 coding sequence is TGTGCCATCAGTCCTCGAGGGGGGAACTACAATGAGCAGTTCTTC.